Sequencing of this TCR beta chain was carried out in a study of T cell clonotyping in hematopoietic cell transplantation. Germline V lookup: CDR1 SGHRS, CDR2 YFSETQ. This CDR3 contains 11 residues. The V end was cut by 0 bases, the J end by 6 bases, with 0 bases between. Produced via immunoSEQ multiplex PCR; TCRdb's table is partial and in-frame only. The table has about 7,000 clones, about 87% seen once. Points from the study as a whole: Higher Inverse Simpson Index values in graft donor and pretransplant recipient predicted broader posttransplant TCR diversity. No sorting was done, leaving CD4 and CD8 contributions mixed. At the given depth, recipient repertoires were over 97% de novo clonotypes.

About this clone: The antigen is undetermined.

The clonotype was recovered from a male patient aged 50 to 60 who had an allogeneic stem cell transplant from a related donor, so the T cells may come from the graft donor. Some clones in this sample may be carry-over from other donors' samples. This material consisted of PBMCs, taken 100 days after allogeneic stem cell transplant. The chain couples TRBV5-1 to TRBJ1-4; no reliable D call. DNA of the CDR3: TGCGCCAGCAGCTTGGATGAAAAACTGTTTTTT. Amino acids: CASSLDEKLFF.